This T cell receptor beta chain was sequenced in a study of blood T cell repertoires in COVID-19. The wider study: Samples taken during acute and convalescent COVID-19 were collected in the United States, Italy and Spain.

Trimming pared 1 base from V and 3 bases from J, leaving 13 bases between. Germline CDR1 SGHRS, CDR2 YFSETQ. The CDR3 extends over 15 amino acids. Per the original methods: By means of reference gene primer amplification, nucleated cell counts were estimated. The assay was immunoSEQ multiplex PCR, and TCRdb's table has in-frame clones only and misses some. The V and J calls and clone size were taken over from that table, and D and trimming were inferred from the DNA. The data hold around 32,000 clones, with just over 90% observed a single time. This TCR derives from a male donor with active COVID-19. This chain connects TRBV5-1 to TRBJ1-1, with D perhaps matching TRBD1 (6 bases). The sequenced sample was peripheral blood. CDR3 in amino acids: CASSLTGGSDTEAFF. DNA of the CDR3: TGCGCCAGCAGCTTGACGGGGGGCTCGGACACTGAAGCTTTCTTT.